The sequence of this TCR beta chain was determined in a study of cytomegalovirus exposure and HLA in healthy donors. Study summary: A prior study identified 117 million unique TCR beta sequences from 190 million or so T cells. Points from the study as a whole: TRBV6-2, TRBV6-3 and some other V segments were unresolvable in 87-base-pair reads.

After removal of 5 bases from V and 1 base from J, the junction contained 5 bases not matched to a gene. Germline V gene sequence: CDR1 SGHTA, CDR2 FQGNSA. The CDR3 length is 15 residues. Amplification used 60 Vbeta primers and 13 Jbeta primers. Repertoires were generated with immunoSEQ multiplex PCR, while TCRdb's copy carries only in-frame clones and drops some. Among about 81,000 clones listed, 75% to 85% were seen once. As concerns this clone: The antigen remains undetermined.

The sequenced material came from PBMCs. V gene TRBV7-2 combines with J gene TRBJ2-5; 9 bases fit TRBD1. The TCR comes from a man in his fifties in good health and CMV-seropositive. The CDR3 DNA is TGTGCCAGCAGCCCGAGACAGGGGGGCCAAGAGACCCAGTACTTC. Amino acid sequence: CASSPRQGGQETQYF. The full variable domain, with the rest looked up from reference TRBV7-2 and TRBJ2-5, is GAGVSQSPSNKVTEKGKDVELRCDPISGHTALYWYRQSLGQGLEFLIYFQGNSAPDKSGLPSDRFSAERTGGSVSTLTIQRTQQEDSAVYLCASSPRQGGQETQYFGPGTRLLVL.